The T cell receptor beta chain under discussion was sequenced for a study of PD-L1 blockade in urothelial cancer. About the research overall: T cells were recovered from blood samples at a median of roughly 150,000. Points from the study as a whole: The study found that durable-benefit patients expanded tumor-associated blood clones more at 3 weeks.

There are 14 residues in the CDR3. Germline CDR1 reads ENHRY; CDR2 reads SYGVKD. The V gene end was trimmed by 6 bases and the J gene end by 5 bases; junction bases not matched to a gene: 9. Profiling relied on immunoSEQ multiplex PCR, and the TCRdb table lists in-frame clones only, not all of them. Here the sample spans just under 40,000 clones, just over 90% being singletons. About this clone: Antigen: not known.

Stated time point: pretreatment peripheral blood. All patients carried locally advanced or metastatic urothelial carcinoma. V gene TRBV10-3 combines with J gene TRBJ1-2, with 7 bases lining up with TRBD1. This sequence was found in an older woman with urothelial cancer. The sample here was PBMCs, taken around atezolizumab (anti-PD-L1) treatment. The DNA of the CDR3 is TGTGCCATCAGGGAAGACAGGGCGGGATATGGCTACACCTTC. Translation gives CAIREDRAGYGYTF.